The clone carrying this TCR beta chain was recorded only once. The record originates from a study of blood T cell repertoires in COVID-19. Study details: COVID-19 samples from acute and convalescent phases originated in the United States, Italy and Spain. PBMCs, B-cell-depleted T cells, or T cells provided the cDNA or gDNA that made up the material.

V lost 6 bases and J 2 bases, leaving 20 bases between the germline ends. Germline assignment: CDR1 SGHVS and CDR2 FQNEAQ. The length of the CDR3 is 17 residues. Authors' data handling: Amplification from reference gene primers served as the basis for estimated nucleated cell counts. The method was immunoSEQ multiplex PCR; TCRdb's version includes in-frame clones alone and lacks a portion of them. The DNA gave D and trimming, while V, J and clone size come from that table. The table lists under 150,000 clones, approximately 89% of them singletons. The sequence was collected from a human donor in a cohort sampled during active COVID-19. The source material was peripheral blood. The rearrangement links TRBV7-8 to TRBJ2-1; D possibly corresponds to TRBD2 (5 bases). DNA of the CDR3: TGTGCCAGCAGGTCTAGCCGTGAGGGCCCTACCTACAATGAGCAGTTCTTC. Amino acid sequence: CASRSSREGPTYNEQFF.